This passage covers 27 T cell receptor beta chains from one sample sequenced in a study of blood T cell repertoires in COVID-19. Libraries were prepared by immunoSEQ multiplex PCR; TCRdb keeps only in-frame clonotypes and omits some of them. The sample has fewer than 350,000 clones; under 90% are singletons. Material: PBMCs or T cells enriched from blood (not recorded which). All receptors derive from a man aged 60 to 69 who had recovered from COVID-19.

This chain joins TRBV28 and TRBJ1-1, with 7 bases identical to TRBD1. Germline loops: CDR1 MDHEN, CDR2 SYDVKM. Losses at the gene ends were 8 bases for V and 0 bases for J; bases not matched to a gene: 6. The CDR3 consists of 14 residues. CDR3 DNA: TGTGCCAGCCCCCCCGGGACAGTGAACACTGAAGCTTTCTTT. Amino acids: CASPPGTVNTEAFF. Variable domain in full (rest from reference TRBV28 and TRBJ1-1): DVKVTQSSRYLVKRTGEKVFLECVQDMDHENMFWYRQDPGLGLRLIYFSYDVKMKEKGDIPEGYSVSREKKERFSLILESASTNQTSMYLCASPPGTVNTEAFFGQGTRLTVV.

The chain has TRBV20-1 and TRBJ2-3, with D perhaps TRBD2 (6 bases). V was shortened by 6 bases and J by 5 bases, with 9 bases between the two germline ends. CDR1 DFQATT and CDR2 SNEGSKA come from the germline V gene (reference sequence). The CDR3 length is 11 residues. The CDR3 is CSAPTRDTQYF. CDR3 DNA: TGCAGTGCGCCGACTAGAGATACGCAGTATTTT.

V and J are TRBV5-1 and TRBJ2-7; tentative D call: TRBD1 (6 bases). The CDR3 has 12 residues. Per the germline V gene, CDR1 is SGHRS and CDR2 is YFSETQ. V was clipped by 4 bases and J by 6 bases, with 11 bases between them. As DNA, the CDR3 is TGCGCCAGCAGCGAGATGGGGGCCGAGCAGTACTTC. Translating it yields CASSEMGAEQYF.

CDR3 bases: TGTGCCAGCAGTCCTTCAGCGGTTATGCCCTACGAGCAGTACTTC. This translates into CASSPSAVMPYEQYF. The chain recombines TRBV6-5 with TRBJ2-7; tentatively, D is TRBD2 (5 bases). The germline V gene has CDR1 MNHEY and CDR2 SVGAGI. Trimming pared 5 bases from V and 2 bases from J, leaving 16 bases between. The CDR3 contains 15 residues.

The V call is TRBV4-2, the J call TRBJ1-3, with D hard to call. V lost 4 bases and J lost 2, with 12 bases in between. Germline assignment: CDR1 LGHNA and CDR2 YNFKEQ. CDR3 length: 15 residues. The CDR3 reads CASSREGSTGNTIYF. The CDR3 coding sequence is TGTGCCAGCAGCCGCGAGGGATCCACTGGAAACACCATATATTTT.

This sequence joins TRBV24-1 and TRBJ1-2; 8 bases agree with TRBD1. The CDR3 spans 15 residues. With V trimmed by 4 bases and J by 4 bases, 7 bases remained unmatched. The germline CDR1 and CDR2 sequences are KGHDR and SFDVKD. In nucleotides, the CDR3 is TGTGCCACCAGTGACCAGGACAGGGAACCCTATGGCTACACCTTC. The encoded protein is CATSDQDREPYGYTF.

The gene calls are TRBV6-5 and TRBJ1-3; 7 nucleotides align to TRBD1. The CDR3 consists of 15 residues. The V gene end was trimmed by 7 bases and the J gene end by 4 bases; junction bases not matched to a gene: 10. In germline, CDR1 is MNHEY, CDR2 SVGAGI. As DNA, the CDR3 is TGTGCCAGCATTCACAAGGGGGCGCCCGGAAACACCATATATTTT. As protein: CASIHKGAPGNTIYF.

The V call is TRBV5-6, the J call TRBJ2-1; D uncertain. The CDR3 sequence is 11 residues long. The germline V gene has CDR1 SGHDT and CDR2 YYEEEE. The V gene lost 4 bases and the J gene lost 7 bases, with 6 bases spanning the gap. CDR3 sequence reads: CASSVVNEQFF. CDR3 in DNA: TGTGCCAGCAGCGTAGTAAATGAGCAGTTCTTC.

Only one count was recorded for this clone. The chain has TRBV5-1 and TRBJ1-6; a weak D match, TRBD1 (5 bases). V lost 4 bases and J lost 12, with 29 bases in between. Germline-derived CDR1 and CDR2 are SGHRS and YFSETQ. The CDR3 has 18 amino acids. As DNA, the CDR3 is TGCGCCAGCAGCCATTGGACTGAGTCGGGACTCGGTCAGAGACCCCTCCACTTT. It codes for CASSHWTESGLGQRPLHF.

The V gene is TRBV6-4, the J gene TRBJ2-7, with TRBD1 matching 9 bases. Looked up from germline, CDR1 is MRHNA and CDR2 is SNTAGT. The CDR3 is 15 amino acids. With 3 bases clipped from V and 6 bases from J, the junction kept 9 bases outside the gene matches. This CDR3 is CASSEGRDRVGEQYF. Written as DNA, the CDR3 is TGTGCCAGCAGTGAGGGCCGGGACAGGGTCGGCGAGCAGTACTTC.

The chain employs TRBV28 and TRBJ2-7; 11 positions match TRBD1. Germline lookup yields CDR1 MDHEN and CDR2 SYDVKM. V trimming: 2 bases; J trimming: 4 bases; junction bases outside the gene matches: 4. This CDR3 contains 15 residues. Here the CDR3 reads CASSLTGQGAYEQYF. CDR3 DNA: TGTGCCAGCAGTTTAACCGGACAGGGGGCTTACGAGCAGTACTTC.

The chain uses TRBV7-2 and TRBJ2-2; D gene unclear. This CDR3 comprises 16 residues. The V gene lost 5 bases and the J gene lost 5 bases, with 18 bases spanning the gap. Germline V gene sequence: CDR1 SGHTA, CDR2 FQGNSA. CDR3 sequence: CASSALWAITTGELFF. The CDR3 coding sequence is TGTGCCAGCAGCGCCCTTTGGGCAATTACGACCGGGGAGCTGTTTTTT.

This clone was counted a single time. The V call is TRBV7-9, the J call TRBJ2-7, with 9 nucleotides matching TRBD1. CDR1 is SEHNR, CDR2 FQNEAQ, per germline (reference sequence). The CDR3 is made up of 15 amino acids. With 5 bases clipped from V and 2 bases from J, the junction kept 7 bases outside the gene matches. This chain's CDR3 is CASSPPDRGTYEQYF. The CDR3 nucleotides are TGTGCCAGCAGCCCACCGGACAGGGGAACCTACGAGCAGTACTTC.

The CDR3 sequence: CASTLQGLAGTNEQFF. CDR3 DNA: TGTGCCAGCACCTTACAGGGACTAGCGGGAACTAATGAGCAGTTCTTC. This sequence joins TRBV2 and TRBJ2-1; the match to TRBD2 covers 13 bases. Per the germline V gene, CDR1 is SNHLY and CDR2 is FYNNEI. The V gene end was trimmed by 7 bases and the J gene end by 7 bases; junction bases not matched to a gene: 10. The CDR3 spans 16 residues.

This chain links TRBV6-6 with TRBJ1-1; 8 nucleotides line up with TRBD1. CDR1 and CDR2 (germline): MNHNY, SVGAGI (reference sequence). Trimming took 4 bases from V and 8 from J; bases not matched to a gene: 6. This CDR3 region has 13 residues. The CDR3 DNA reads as TGTGCCAGCAGTTCAACAGGGGGAAGGGAAGCTTTCTTT. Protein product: CASSSTGGREAFF.

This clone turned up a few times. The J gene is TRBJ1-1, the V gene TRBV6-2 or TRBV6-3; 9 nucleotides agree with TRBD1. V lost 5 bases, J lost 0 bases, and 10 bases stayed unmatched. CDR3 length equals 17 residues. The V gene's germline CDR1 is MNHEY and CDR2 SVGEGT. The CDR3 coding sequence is TGTGCCAGCAGTAACCAGGACAGGGGTAGGATGAACACTGAAGCTTTCTTT. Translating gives CASSNQDRGRMNTEAFF.

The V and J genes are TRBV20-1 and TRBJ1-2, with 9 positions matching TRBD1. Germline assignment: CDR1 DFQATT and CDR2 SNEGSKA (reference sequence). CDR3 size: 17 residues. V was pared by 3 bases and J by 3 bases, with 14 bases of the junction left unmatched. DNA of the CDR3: TGCAGTGCTAGTTTGGACAGGGGAATGGGGTTCTACTATGGCTACACCTTC. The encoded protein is CSASLDRGMGFYYGYTF.

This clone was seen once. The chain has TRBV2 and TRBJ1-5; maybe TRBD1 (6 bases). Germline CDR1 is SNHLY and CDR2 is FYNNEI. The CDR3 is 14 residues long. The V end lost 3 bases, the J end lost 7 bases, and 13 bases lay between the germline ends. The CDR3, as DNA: TGTGCCAGCAGTGAGCAGGGGTTGGGACAGCCCCAGCATTTT. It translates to CASSEQGLGQPQHF.

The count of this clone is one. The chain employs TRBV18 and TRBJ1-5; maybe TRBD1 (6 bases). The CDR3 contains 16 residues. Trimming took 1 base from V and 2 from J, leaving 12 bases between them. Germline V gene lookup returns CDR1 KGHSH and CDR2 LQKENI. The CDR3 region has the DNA TGTGCCAGCTCACCACAAGCGGGGGGCGGCAATCAGCCCCAGCATTTT. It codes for CASSPQAGGGNQPQHF.

The CDR3 region is CASSPSRSSNEQFF. The CDR3 nucleotides are TGTGCCAGCAGCCCTAGTCGCTCTTCCAATGAGCAGTTCTTC. The chain carries TRBV7-2 and TRBJ2-1; D gene unclear. The V end lost 5 bases, the J end lost 6 bases, and 14 bases lay between the germline ends. Germline lookup yields CDR1 SGHTA and CDR2 FQGNSA. The CDR3 totals 14 residues.

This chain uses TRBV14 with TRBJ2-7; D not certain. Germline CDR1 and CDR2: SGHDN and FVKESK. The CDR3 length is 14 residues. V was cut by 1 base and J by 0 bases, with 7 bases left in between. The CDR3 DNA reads TGTGCCAGCAGCCAAGGATGGAGCTCCTACGAGCAGTACTTC. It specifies CASSQGWSSYEQYF.

The CDR3 DNA sequence: TGTGCCAGCAGTGCGGCGGCAGGGCCAGCGAACACTGAAGCTTTCTTT. Encoded protein: CASSAAAGPANTEAFF. V is TRBV6-4 and J is TRBJ1-1; maybe TRBD1 (5 bases). This CDR3 has 16 residues. Germline V gene sequence: CDR1 MRHNA, CDR2 SNTAGT. Trimming took off 4 bases at V and 1 base at J, with 16 bases between the two ends.

The CDR3 reads CASSQTGHYEQYF. The CDR3 region has the DNA TGTGCCAGCAGTCAGACAGGCCACTACGAGCAGTACTTC. The chain carries TRBV6-5 and TRBJ2-7; a possible D gene is TRBD1 (6 bases). Deletions cut 5 bases from V and 3 bases from J, with 11 bases between. CDR1 and CDR2 from the germline V gene are MNHEY and SVGAGI. This CDR3 is built from 13 residues.

The CDR3 DNA reads TGCGCCAGCAGCTTAACAGGGATCTCCTACAATGAGCAGTTCTTC. Its protein is CASSLTGISYNEQFF. The chain links TRBV5-1 to TRBJ2-1; D is perhaps TRBD1 (6 bases). The germline gives CDR1 SGHRS, CDR2 YFSETQ. This CDR3 comprises 15 residues. With 2 bases removed from V and 0 bases from J, the gap between germline ends came to 9 bases. Using reference TRBV5-1 and TRBJ2-1 for the parts outside the CDR3, the full variable domain is KAGVTQTPRYLIKTRGQQVTLSCSPISGHRSVSWYQQTPGQGLQFLFEYFSETQRNKGNFPGRFSGRQFSNSRSEMNVSTLELGDSALYLCASSLTGISYNEQFFGPGTRLTVL.

Here the CDR3 DNA reads TGTGCCAGCAGCGCTAACCTAGTACCCTACGAGCAGTACTTC. Its translation is CASSANLVPYEQYF. The gene calls are TRBV28 and TRBJ2-7; D remains unclear. Trimming left V 6 bases short and J 2 bases short, with 14 bases between. CDR1 and CDR2 from the germline V gene are MDHEN and SYDVKM. This CDR3 contains 14 residues.

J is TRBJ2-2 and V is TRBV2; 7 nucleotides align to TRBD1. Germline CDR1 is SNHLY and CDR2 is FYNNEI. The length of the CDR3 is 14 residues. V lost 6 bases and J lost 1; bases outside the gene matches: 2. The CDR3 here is CASSRTGNTGELFF. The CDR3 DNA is TGTGCCAGCAGCCGGACAGGGAACACCGGGGAGCTGTTTTTT.

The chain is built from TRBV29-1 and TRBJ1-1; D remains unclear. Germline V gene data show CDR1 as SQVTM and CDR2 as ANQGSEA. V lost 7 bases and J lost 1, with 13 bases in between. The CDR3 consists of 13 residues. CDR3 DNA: TGCAGCGCAACCGCACGAGCGAACACTGAAGCTTTCTTT. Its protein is CSATARANTEAFF.